The clone carrying this T cell receptor (beta chain) was recorded many times. What it recognizes is unknown. The library was built from 400 to 500 ng RNA with molecular barcoded adaptors for alpha/delta and beta/gamma chains. TCRdb re-analysed the reads in MiXCR, keeping a single row per CDR3 protein. The profile shows approximately 140,000 distinct CDR3 sequences, less than 15% of them singletons. Trimming took 2 bases from V and 0 from J, leaving 11 bases between them. Germline V gene lookup returns CDR1 GTSNPN and CDR2 SVGIG (reference sequence). The CDR3 is made up of 15 amino acids. The source of the sample is a study of read filtering for tumor transcriptome and immune sequencing. Points from the study as a whole: IR-seq and RNA-seq agreed better without single-read clonotypes. Approximately 79% of IR-seq clonotypes had a single read, yet these held about 3.5% of reads.

Sequencing input: a population of CD138-negative cells sorted from bone marrow. The J gene is TRBJ1-5, the V gene TRBV30; tentative D call: TRBD1 (5 bases). The sequence was collected from a donor at least 40 years old with multiple myeloma. The CDR3 nucleotides are TGTGCCTGGAGTACCGGGACCCTTAGCAATCAGCCCCAGCATTTT. This encodes CAWSTGTLSNQPQHF.